This T cell receptor beta chain was profiled in a study of spatial heterogeneity in lung cancer. Time point indicated: sample taken at primary tumor resection. Whole RNA, which was extracted from tumor, nontumor lung tissue or frozen PBMC, was sequenced without any cell sorting. In its sample, this clonotype was seen many times. Each CDR3 protein gets one entry after TCRdb re-called the 5' RACE reads with MiXCR. This sample has around 20,000 distinct CDR3 sequences, with over 15% found just once. Germline V gene sequence: CDR1 SGHKS, CDR2 YYEKEE (reference sequence). Trimming shortened V by 0 bases and J by 8 bases, and 14 bases separated the two germline ends. CDR3 length: 14 amino acids.

The chain combines TRBV5-5 with TRBJ1-2; D not resolved. The receptor comes from a male donor with early-stage non-small cell lung cancer. Sequencing was performed on PBMCs, taken at surgery. The CDR3: CASSLAPGSEGYTF. The DNA of the CDR3 is TGTGCCAGCAGCTTGGCACCCGGCAGCGAAGGCTACACCTTC.